This T cell receptor beta chain comes out of a study of T cells in tumors after PD-1 blockade. Per the germline V gene, CDR1 is SGHRS and CDR2 is YFSETQ. The V and J ends lost 3 bases and 4 bases respectively, with 10 bases between them. The CDR3 covers 14 residues. Measured with immunoSEQ multiplex PCR; TCRdb has only the in-frame clones, and not every one. The sample comprises about 21,000 clones, approximately 81% of which are singletons, and about a quarter rests with the top ten. This clone was found once. The TCR was taken from a human donor with advanced basal cell or squamous cell carcinoma (not recorded which). Sequencing used PBMCs, obtained after anti-PD-1 therapy. This sequence joins TRBV5-1 and TRBJ1-4; a possible D gene is TRBD1 (5 bases). The CDR3 spells CASSSPGVNEKLFF. In nucleotides, the CDR3 is TGCGCCAGCAGCTCCCCGGGGGTTAATGAAAAACTGTTTTTT.